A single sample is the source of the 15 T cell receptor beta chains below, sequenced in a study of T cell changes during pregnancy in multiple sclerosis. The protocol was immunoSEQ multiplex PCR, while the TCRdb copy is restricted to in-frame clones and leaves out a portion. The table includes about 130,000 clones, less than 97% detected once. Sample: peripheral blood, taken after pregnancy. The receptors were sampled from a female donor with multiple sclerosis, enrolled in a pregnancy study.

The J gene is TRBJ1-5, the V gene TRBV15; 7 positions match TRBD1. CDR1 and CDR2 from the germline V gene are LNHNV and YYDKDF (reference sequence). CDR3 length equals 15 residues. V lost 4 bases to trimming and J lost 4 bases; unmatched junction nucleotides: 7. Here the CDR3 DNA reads TGTGCCACCAGCATTACCAGGGGGTCAAATCAGCCCCAGCATTTT. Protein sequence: CATSITRGSNQPQHF.

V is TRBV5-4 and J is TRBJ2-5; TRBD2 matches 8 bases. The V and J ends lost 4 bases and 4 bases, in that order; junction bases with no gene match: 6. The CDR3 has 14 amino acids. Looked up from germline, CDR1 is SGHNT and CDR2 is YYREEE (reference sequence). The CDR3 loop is CASSGGTRIETQYF. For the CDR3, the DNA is TGTGCCAGCAGCGGCGGGACTAGGATAGAGACCCAGTACTTC. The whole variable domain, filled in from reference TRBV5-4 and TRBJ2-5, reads ETGVTQSPTHLIKTRGQQVTLRCSSQSGHNTVSWYQQALGQGPQFIFQYYREEENGRGNFPPRFSGLQFPNYSSELNVNALELDDSALYLCASSGGTRIETQYFGPGTRLLVL.

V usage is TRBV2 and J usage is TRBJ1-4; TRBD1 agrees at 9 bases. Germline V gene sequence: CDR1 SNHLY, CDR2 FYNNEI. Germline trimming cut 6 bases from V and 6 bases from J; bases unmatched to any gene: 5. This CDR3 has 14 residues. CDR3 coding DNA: TGTGCCAGCAGACAGGGGGCGCGAGATGAAAAACTGTTTTTT. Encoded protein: CASRQGARDEKLFF.

The chain's CDR3 is CASSPRTSGRVGVYNEQFF. In DNA form, the CDR3 reads TGTGCCAGCAGTCCGAGGACTAGCGGGAGAGTCGGGGTATACAATGAGCAGTTCTTC. V gene TRBV28 combines with J gene TRBJ2-1; 13 bases line up with TRBD2. There are 19 residues in the CDR3. J gave up 4 bases and V 5 bases, and 14 bases lay outside the gene matches. CDR1 and CDR2 from the germline V gene are MDHEN and SYDVKM.

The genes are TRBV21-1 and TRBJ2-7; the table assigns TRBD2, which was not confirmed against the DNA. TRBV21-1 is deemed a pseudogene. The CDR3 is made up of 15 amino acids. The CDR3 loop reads CASSGTSGRSHEQYF. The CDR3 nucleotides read TGTGCCAGCAGCGGCACTAGCGGGAGGTCCCACGAGCAGTACTTC.

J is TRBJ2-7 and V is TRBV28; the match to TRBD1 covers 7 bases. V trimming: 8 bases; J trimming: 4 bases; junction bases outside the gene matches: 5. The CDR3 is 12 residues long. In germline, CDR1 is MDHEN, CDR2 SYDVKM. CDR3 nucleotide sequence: TGTGCCAGCGGGGACAGCCTTTACGAGCAGTACTTC. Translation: CASGDSLYEQYF.

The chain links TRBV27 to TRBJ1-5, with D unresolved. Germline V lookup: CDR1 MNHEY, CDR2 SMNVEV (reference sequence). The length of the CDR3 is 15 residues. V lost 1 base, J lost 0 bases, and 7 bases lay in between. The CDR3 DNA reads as TGTGCCAGCAGTTTATACAGCTATAGCAATCAGCCCCAGCATTTT. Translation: CASSLYSYSNQPQHF.

CDR3 amino acids: CASSQEMALTYEQYF. The CDR3 nucleotides read TGTGCCAGCAGCCAAGAGATGGCCCTTACCTACGAGCAGTACTTC. The chain employs TRBV4-2 and TRBJ2-7, with unresolved D. This CDR3 spans 15 amino acids. Germline CDR1 and CDR2: LGHNA and YNFKEQ. Deletions cut 0 bases from V and 2 bases from J, with 11 bases between.

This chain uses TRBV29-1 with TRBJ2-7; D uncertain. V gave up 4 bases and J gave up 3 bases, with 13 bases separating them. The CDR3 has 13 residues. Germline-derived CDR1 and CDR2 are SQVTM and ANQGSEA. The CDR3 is CSVGANLNYEQYF. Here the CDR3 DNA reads TGCAGCGTTGGGGCTAACTTGAACTACGAGCAGTACTTC.

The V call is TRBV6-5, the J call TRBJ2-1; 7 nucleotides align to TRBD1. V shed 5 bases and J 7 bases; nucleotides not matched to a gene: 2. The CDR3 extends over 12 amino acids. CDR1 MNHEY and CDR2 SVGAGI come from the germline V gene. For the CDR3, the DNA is TGTGCCAGCAGTCCACAGGGGAATGAGCAGTTCTTC. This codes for CASSPQGNEQFF.

CDR3 bases: TGTGCCAGCAGCTTTTCCGGGACAGGGACAGATACGCAGTATTTT. Protein sequence: CASSFSGTGTDTQYF. J is TRBJ2-3 and V is TRBV5-4; 9 nucleotides line up with TRBD1. With 2 bases clipped from V and 3 bases from J, the junction kept 4 bases outside the gene matches. The CDR3 runs 15 residues. Germline CDR1 and CDR2: SGHNT and YYREEE (reference sequence). The variable domain in full, completed from reference TRBV5-4 and TRBJ2-3, reads ETGVTQSPTHLIKTRGQQVTLRCSSQSGHNTVSWYQQALGQGPQFIFQYYREEENGRGNFPPRFSGLQFPNYSSELNVNALELDDSALYLCASSFSGTGTDTQYFGPGTRLTVL.

DNA for the CDR3: TGCAGCGTTGCAGGCCCCTCTGGAAACACCATATATTTT. It codes for CSVAGPSGNTIYF. V is TRBV29-1 and J is TRBJ1-3; no clear D. Trimming took off 4 bases at V and 0 bases at J, with 7 bases between the two ends. The CDR3 is made up of 13 amino acids. Germline-derived CDR1 and CDR2 are SQVTM and ANQGSEA.

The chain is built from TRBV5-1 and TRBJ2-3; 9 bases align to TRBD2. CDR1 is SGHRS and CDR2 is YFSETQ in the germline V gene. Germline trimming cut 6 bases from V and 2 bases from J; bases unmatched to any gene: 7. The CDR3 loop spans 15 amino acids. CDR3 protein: CASTLAGRPTDTQYF. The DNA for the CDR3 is TGCGCCAGCACCCTAGCGGGACGACCCACAGATACGCAGTATTTT.

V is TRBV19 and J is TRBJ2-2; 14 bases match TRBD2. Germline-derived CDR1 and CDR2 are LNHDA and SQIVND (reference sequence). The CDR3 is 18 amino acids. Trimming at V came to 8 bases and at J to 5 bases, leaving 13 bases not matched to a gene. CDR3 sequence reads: CASRTGLAGGRETGELFF. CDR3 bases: TGTGCCAGTCGAACAGGACTAGCGGGAGGACGGGAGACCGGGGAGCTGTTTTTT. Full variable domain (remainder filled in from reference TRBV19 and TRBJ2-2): DGGITQSPKYLFRKEGQNVTLSCEQNLNHDAMYWYRQDPGQGLRLIYYSQIVNDFQKGDIAEGYSVSREKKESFPLTVTSAQKNPTAFYLCASRTGLAGGRETGELFFGEGSRLTVL.

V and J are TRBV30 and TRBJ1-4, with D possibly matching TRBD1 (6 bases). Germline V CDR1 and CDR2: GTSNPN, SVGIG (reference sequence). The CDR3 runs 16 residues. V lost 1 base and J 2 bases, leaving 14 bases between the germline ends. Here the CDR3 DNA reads TGTGCCTGGAGTGGACCCAACAGGGCTACTAATGAAAAACTGTTTTTT. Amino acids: CAWSGPNRATNEKLFF.